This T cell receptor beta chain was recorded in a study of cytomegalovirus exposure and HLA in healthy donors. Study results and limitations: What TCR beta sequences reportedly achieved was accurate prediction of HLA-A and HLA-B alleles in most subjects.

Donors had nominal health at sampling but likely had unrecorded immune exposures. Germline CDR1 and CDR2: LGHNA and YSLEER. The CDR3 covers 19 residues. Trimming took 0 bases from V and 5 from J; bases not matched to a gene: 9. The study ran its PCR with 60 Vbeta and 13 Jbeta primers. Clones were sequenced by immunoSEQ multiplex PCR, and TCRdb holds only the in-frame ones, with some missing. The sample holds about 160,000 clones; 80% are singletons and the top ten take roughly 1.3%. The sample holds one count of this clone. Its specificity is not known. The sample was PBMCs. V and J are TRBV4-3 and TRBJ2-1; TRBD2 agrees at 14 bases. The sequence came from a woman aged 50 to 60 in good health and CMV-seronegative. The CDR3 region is CASSQDDPGLAGVNNEQFF. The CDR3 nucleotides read TGCGCCAGCAGCCAAGATGATCCGGGACTAGCGGGAGTGAACAATGAGCAGTTCTTC.